This TCR beta chain was captured in a study of Graves' ophthalmopathy and Graves' hyperthyroidism. In the study overall: Peripheral blood collection took place at initial diagnosis, before any treatment. Study observations and caveats: Blood also contained most of the expanded thyroid clonotypes above 0.001 frequency. A roughly 81% specificity and about 88% sensitivity were achieved by a 13-signature model that separated ophthalmopathy from stable hyperthyroidism.

With a duration under 3 months, ophthalmopathy in the donors showed moderate-to-severe activity, CAS ≥3 and NOSPECS ≥4. Investigators amplified TCR beta CDR3 regions from RNA transcripts. RT-PCR was first run with HTBI primers, then multiplex PCR in a second round. MiXCR was run by TCRdb on the multiplex PCR reads, yielding one entry per CDR3 protein. The sample has about 210,000 distinct CDR3 sequences, 25% to 30% seen once. This clonotype was counted many times. Its specificity is unknown. The CDR3 extends over 11 amino acids. Germline V CDR1 and CDR2: SQVTM, ANQGSEA. Trimming took 4 bases from V and 9 from J, leaving 12 bases between them.

This TCR came from a man in his fifties with Graves' ophthalmopathy. The sample comprised peripheral blood. The rearrangement links TRBV29-1 to TRBJ2-5; D not resolved. CDR3 nucleotides: TGCAGCGTTGTGTCTCGGCAGGCCCAGTACTTC. This encodes CSVVSRQAQYF.